The 26 T cell receptor beta chains presented below share a single source sample, sequenced in a study of blood T cell repertoires in COVID-19. Data came from immunoSEQ multiplex PCR; TCRdb stores just in-frame clones and leaves some out. The sample carries about 56,000 clones, roughly 84% recorded once. The sample consisted of peripheral blood. Receptor source: an elderly woman with acute or convalescent COVID-19.

This clone appeared once. The chain employs TRBV19 and TRBJ1-3; no definite D call. V lost 10 bases and J 4 bases, leaving 14 bases between the germline ends. The CDR3 covers 13 residues. Germline CDR1 LNHDA, CDR2 SQIVND (reference sequence). The CDR3 DNA reads TGTGCCACCAGAGGCGGGGTCGGAAACACCATATATTTT. The encoded protein is CATRGGVGNTIYF.

The chain carries TRBV5-8 and TRBJ1-5; a weak D match, TRBD1 (6 bases). The CDR3 runs 14 residues. With 2 bases removed from V and 6 bases from J, the gap between germline ends came to 12 bases. The germline gives CDR1 SGHTS, CDR2 YDEGEE. The CDR3 sequence is CASSLFRGGQPQHF. The CDR3, as DNA: TGTGCCAGCAGCTTATTCAGGGGCGGTCAGCCCCAGCATTTT. The complete variable domain, with remaining parts taken from reference TRBV5-8 and TRBJ1-5, reads EAGVTQSPTHLIKTRGQQATLRCSPISGHTSVYWYQQALGLGLQFLLWYDEGEERNRGNFPPRFSGRQFPNYSSELNVNALELEDSALYLCASSLFRGGQPQHFGDGTRLSIL.

The chain carries TRBV2 and TRBJ2-1; no definite D call. Trimming cost V 1 base and J 6 bases, with 4 bases left between them. Germline V CDR1 and CDR2: SNHLY, FYNNEI. The length of the CDR3 is 12 residues. In DNA form, the CDR3 reads TGTGCCAGCAGTGAAGGGGCCAATGAGCAGTTCTTC. This encodes CASSEGANEQFF.

The gene calls are TRBV5-1 and TRBJ2-7; D may be TRBD2 (5 bases). This CDR3 is built from 14 residues. Germline-derived CDR1 and CDR2 are SGHRS and YFSETQ. V was clipped by 0 bases and J by 0 bases, with 7 bases between them. The CDR3 loop reads CASSLGGSSYEQYF. CDR3 coding DNA: TGCGCCAGCAGCTTGGGAGGGAGCTCCTACGAGCAGTACTTC.

Remarks on this clone: A junction boundary mismatches the germline segment, possibly from a read error. The V call is TRBV7-7, the J call TRBJ2-1; tentatively, D is TRBD2 (6 bases). The CDR3 spans 14 residues. Per the germline V gene, CDR1 is SSHAT and CDR2 is FNYEAQ (reference sequence). The CDR3 coding sequence is TGTGCTAGCACCACCAACGGGGGAAACAATGAGCAGTTCTTC. Protein sequence: CASTTNGGNNEQFF.

The genes are TRBV30 and TRBJ2-2; D is perhaps TRBD1 (6 bases). V was trimmed by 4 bases and J by 4 bases, leaving 10 bases between them. CDR3 length: 13 residues. Germline loops: CDR1 GTSNPN, CDR2 SVGIG (reference sequence). The CDR3 region is CAWNRVGTGELFF. CDR3 in DNA: TGTGCCTGGAACAGGGTGGGCACCGGGGAGCTGTTTTTT.

The chain employs TRBV6-5 and TRBJ1-1; tentatively, D is TRBD1 (6 bases). The V gene lost 6 bases and the J gene lost 4 bases, with 12 bases spanning the gap. Germline lookup yields CDR1 MNHEY and CDR2 SVGAGI. The CDR3 extends over 13 amino acids. The CDR3 spells CASRQGYGTEAFF. CDR3 sequence (DNA): TGTGCCAGCAGGCAGGGGTATGGCACTGAAGCTTTCTTT.

The CDR3 loop is CASSTHSSEQFF. The CDR3, as DNA: TGTGCCAGTAGTACCCACTCGAGTGAGCAGTTCTTC. The chain is built from TRBV19 and TRBJ2-1; D uncertain. With 4 bases removed from V and 9 bases from J, the gap between germline ends came to 10 bases. The CDR3 extends over 12 amino acids. Germline lookup yields CDR1 LNHDA and CDR2 SQIVND (reference sequence).

The chain couples TRBV19 to TRBJ2-3; perhaps TRBD1 as D (5 bases). Germline V gene sequence: CDR1 LNHDA, CDR2 SQIVND (reference sequence). V lost 6 bases and J lost 6, with 10 bases in between. The CDR3 extends over 12 amino acids. The CDR3 nucleotides read TGTGCCAGTAGCCCCAGGGTGGATACGCAGTATTTT. Residues: CASSPRVDTQYF.

CDR3 protein: CASSSGQGSNSPLHF. CDR3 nucleotides: TGCGCCAGCAGCTCCGGACAGGGCAGCAATTCACCCCTCCACTTT. This rearrangement joins TRBV5-1 to TRBJ1-6; the match to TRBD1 covers 8 bases. This CDR3 contains 15 residues. The trim removed 3 bases at V and 7 bases at J, leaving 6 bases unmatched. Germline CDR1 is SGHRS and CDR2 is YFSETQ.

This clone was seen more than once but under ten times. The chain couples TRBV5-6 to TRBJ1-2, with TRBD1 matching over 8 bases. Germline-derived CDR1 and CDR2 are SGHDT and YYEEEE. The CDR3 length is 15 residues. The ends lost 0 bases at V and 4 bases at J; junction bases unmatched: 5. This CDR3 reads CASSLGSGGTYGYTF. The CDR3 DNA is TGTGCCAGCAGCTTGGGATCAGGGGGCACCTATGGCTACACCTTC.

The chain employs TRBV10-3 and TRBJ2-1, with D tentatively TRBD1 (6 bases). The germline V and J ends were trimmed by 6 bases and 8 bases, with 17 bases remaining between them. The CDR3 length is 14 residues. Germline CDR1 is ENHRY and CDR2 is SYGVKD. The CDR3 loop is CAISRDTGRDEQFF. The CDR3 nucleotides read TGTGCCATCAGCCGGGACACTGGAAGGGATGAGCAGTTCTTC.

This rearrangement joins TRBV6-2 or TRBV6-3 to TRBJ2-5; 8 nucleotides align to TRBD1. Germline CDR1 reads MNHEY; CDR2 reads SVGEGT. V dropped 2 bases and J dropped 0; count of bases not matched to a gene: 5. This CDR3 is 16 amino acids long. The CDR3 loop is CASSYPGTGDQETQYF. The CDR3 DNA sequence: TGTGCCAGCAGTTACCCAGGGACAGGTGACCAAGAGACCCAGTACTTC.

The DNA for the CDR3 is TGTGCCAGCAGCCAAGTTCTGGGCGGGGGTGAAAAACTGTTTTTT. Translating it yields CASSQVLGGGEKLFF. This chain uses TRBV14 with TRBJ1-4; D might be TRBD1 (5 bases). Trimming left V 1 base short and J 7 bases short, with 13 bases between. Germline V lookup: CDR1 SGHDN, CDR2 FVKESK. The CDR3 contains 15 residues. Full variable domain (rest looked up from reference TRBV14 and TRBJ1-4): EAGVTQFPSHSVIEKGQTVTLRCDPISGHDNLYWYRRVMGKEIKFLLHFVKESKQDESGMPNNRFLAERTGGTYSTLKVQPAELEDSGVYFCASSQVLGGGEKLFFGSGTQLSVL.

CDR3 nucleotide sequence: TGTGCCAGCAGCCAAGGTATTTCAGGGGGCACTGAAGCTTTCTTT. Translation: CASSQGISGGTEAFF. The chain recombines TRBV14 with TRBJ1-1; 7 positions match TRBD1. Trimming cost V 1 base and J 4 bases; bases outside gene matches: 6. Germline values: CDR1 SGHDN, CDR2 FVKESK. This CDR3 is 15 amino acids long.

This rearrangement joins TRBV2 to TRBJ2-7, with 9 nucleotides matching TRBD2. The CDR3 length is 15 residues. Germline CDR1 reads SNHLY; CDR2 reads FYNNEI. V was pared by 6 bases and J by 6 bases, with 12 bases of the junction left unmatched. The chain's CDR3 is CASSPSGVGGGEQYF. The CDR3 DNA follows: TGTGCCAGCAGCCCTAGCGGGGTGGGGGGTGGCGAGCAGTACTTC.

CDR3: CASSPHAGTGGNTEAFF. The CDR3 coding sequence is TGTGCCAGCAGCCCCCATGCCGGTACAGGGGGGAACACTGAAGCTTTCTTT. The chain recombines TRBV11-2 with TRBJ1-1; TRBD1 matches 8 bases. The J segment lost 1 base and the V segment lost 5 bases, leaving 12 bases of the junction unmatched. From germline, CDR1 is SGHAT and CDR2 FQNNGV. The CDR3 is 17 residues long.

The genes are TRBV19 and TRBJ1-2, with a tentative D call TRBD1 (6 bases). The CDR3 sequence is 14 residues long. CDR1 LNHDA and CDR2 SQIVND come from the germline V gene (reference sequence). V dropped 6 bases and J dropped 6 bases, with 17 bases sitting between them. The CDR3 is CASSMPIQGNGYTF. For the CDR3, the DNA is TGTGCCAGTAGCATGCCGATACAGGGAAATGGCTACACCTTC.

The chain carries TRBV9 and TRBJ2-1; D gene unclear. Trimming removed 3 bases from V and 5 bases from J, with 9 bases in between. CDR1 is SGDLS, CDR2 YYNGEE, per germline. This CDR3 contains 13 residues. CDR3 in amino acids: CASSARSNNEQFF. The CDR3 DNA reads as TGTGCCAGCAGCGCTAGGAGTAACAATGAGCAGTTCTTC.

This rearrangement joins TRBV7-2 to TRBJ2-7; maybe TRBD2 (6 bases). There are 14 residues in the CDR3. V was pared by 5 bases and J by 5 bases, with 16 bases between. The V gene's germline CDR1 is SGHTA and CDR2 FQGNSA. CDR3: CASSERVQAHEQYF. The CDR3 DNA reads as TGTGCCAGCAGCGAGCGGGTTCAGGCCCACGAGCAGTACTTC.

Here the CDR3 reads CASSLDGDREYF. DNA of the CDR3: TGTGCCAGCAGCTTGGACGGGGACAGAGAGTACTTC. The chain has TRBV7-2 and TRBJ2-7; TRBD1 matches at 7 bases. The germline gives CDR1 SGHTA, CDR2 FQGNSA. The CDR3 length is 12 residues. With V trimmed by 3 bases and J by 11 bases, 7 bases remained unmatched.

V is TRBV29-1 and J is TRBJ2-3, with TRBD1 matching 9 bases. After removal of 8 bases from V and 5 bases from J, the junction contained 8 bases not matched to a gene. This CDR3 is built from 13 residues. Germline V CDR1 and CDR2: SQVTM, ANQGSEA. The CDR3 DNA sequence: TGCAGCATCCGGGACAGGGTTAGAGATACGCAGTATTTT. Its protein is CSIRDRVRDTQYF.

Only a few counts were recorded for this clone. The genes are TRBV6-2 or TRBV6-3 and TRBJ1-2; TRBD1 matches 7 bases. CDR3 length equals 14 residues. Germline lookup yields CDR1 MNHEY and CDR2 SVGEGT. With 5 bases clipped from V and 4 bases from J, the junction kept 7 bases outside the gene matches. CDR3 DNA: TGTGCCAGCAGTCTGGACAGGATCGCCTATGGCTACACCTTC. Translating gives CASSLDRIAYGYTF.

This clone was observed a handful of times. The chain uses TRBV6-1 and TRBJ1-1; D not resolved. Germline lookup yields CDR1 MNHNS and CDR2 SASEGT. Deletions cut 0 bases from V and 7 bases from J, with 12 bases between. CDR3 length equals 14 residues. The CDR3 reads CASSEALRQREAFF. The CDR3 bases are TGTGCCAGCAGTGAAGCGCTTCGGCAGCGTGAAGCTTTCTTT.

The CDR3 spells CASSQVPNRGVGNQPQHF. Here the CDR3 DNA reads TGCGCCAGCAGCCAAGTCCCTAACCGGGGGGTGGGCAATCAGCCCCAGCATTTT. J is TRBJ1-5 and V is TRBV4-1; possibly TRBD1 for D (5 bases). Trimming pared 1 base from V and 2 bases from J, leaving 18 bases between. The CDR3 consists of 18 residues. The germline V gene has CDR1 MGHRA and CDR2 YSYEKL.

The chain employs TRBV7-9 and TRBJ1-3; D remains ambiguous. Trimming shortened V by 0 bases and J by 0 bases, and 3 bases separated the two germline ends. The CDR3 length is 14 residues. Germline values: CDR1 SEHNR, CDR2 FQNEAQ (reference sequence). This CDR3 reads CASSLALSGNTIYF. The CDR3 region has the DNA TGTGCCAGCAGCTTAGCACTCTCTGGAAACACCATATATTTT.